What follows is one T cell receptor (beta chain) and its context. Its antigen is not identified. Sequencing used immunoSEQ multiplex PCR; TCRdb keeps in-frame clones, though not all of them. The sample lists about 76,000 clones, roughly 89% occurring once. The data were obtained in a study of OX40 agonist ivuxolimab in advanced cancers. The overall study: Patients' therapy was ivuxolimab, an antibody that acts as an agonist of OX40 (CD134). Partial responses were achieved by three patients: one hepatocellular carcinoma, two cutaneous melanoma.

Study conclusions and caveats: Relative to CD4+, CD8+ T cells held more expanded clones on average.

The source was CD4+ or CD8+ T cells sorted from blood, collected in a trial of the OX40 agonist ivuxolimab. The source of this sequence is an adult with an advanced solid tumor such as melanoma, head and neck, liver or kidney cancer.

CDR3 sequence reads: CASSAQGTGDTEAFF. In nucleotides, the CDR3 is TGTGCCAGCAGCGCTCAAGGGACAGGTGACACTGAAGCTTTCTTT. The chain employs TRBV9 and TRBJ1-1, with 8 bases identical to TRBD1. After removal of 3 bases from V and 3 bases from J, the junction contained 7 bases not matched to a gene. The CDR3 consists of 15 residues. Germline CDR1 and CDR2: SGDLS and YYNGEE.